The clone carrying this TCR beta chain was counted a few times. Its antigen is as yet unknown. V shed 4 bases and J 2 bases; nucleotides not matched to a gene: 3. Germline V CDR1 and CDR2: KGHSH, LQKENI. CDR3 length: 14 residues. This specimen comes from a study of response to subunit inactivated influenza vaccine. Notes on the study in general: Seasonal influenza vaccination, on each occasion, was suggested by the authors to recruit few new T cells.

TCRdb re-analysed the RT-PCR reads in MiXCR, keeping a single row per CDR3 protein. This table has more than 450,000 distinct CDR3 sequences, about 10% appearing once. The chain combines TRBV18 with TRBJ2-7; the match to TRBD1 covers 9 bases. The material sequenced was PBMCs from blood, taken on the day of vaccination. This TCR came from a man over 45 who received an inactivated influenza vaccine. CDR3 in DNA: TGTGCCAGCTCACTACAGGGGGCTCCCTACGAGCAGTACTTC. Residues: CASSLQGAPYEQYF.